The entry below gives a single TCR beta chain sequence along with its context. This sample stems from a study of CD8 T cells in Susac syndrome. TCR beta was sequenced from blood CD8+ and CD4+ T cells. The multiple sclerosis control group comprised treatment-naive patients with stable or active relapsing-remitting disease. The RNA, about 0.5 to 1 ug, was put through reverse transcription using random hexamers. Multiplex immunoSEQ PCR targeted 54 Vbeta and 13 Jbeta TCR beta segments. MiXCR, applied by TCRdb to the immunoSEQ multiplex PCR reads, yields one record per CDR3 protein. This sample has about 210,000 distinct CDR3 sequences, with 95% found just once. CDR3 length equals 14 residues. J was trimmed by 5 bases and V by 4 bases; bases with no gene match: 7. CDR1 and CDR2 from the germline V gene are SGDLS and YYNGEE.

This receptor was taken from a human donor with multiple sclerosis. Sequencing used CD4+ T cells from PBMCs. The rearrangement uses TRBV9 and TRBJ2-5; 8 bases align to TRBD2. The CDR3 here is CASSFSGVEETQYF. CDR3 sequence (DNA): TGTGCCAGCAGCTTTAGCGGGGTCGAGGAGACCCAGTACTTC.